There are a few counts of the clone carrying this TCR beta chain. For the second PCR, which ran for about 6 to 11 cycles, a sample-barcoded 5' primer and a J-beta primer mix were used. TCRdb reprocessed the 5' RACE reads with MiXCR, giving one entry per CDR3 protein. The table lists roughly 1,000,000 distinct CDR3 sequences, under 30% of them singletons, with approximately 0.75% in the top ten. This entry belongs to a study of blood T cells in healthy people across ages. The data also belong to a second study, concerning T cells of mothers and their children.

The TCR originated in a girl between 2 and 10 years old in good health. Material for sequencing was blood.

CDR3 sequence reads: CASSYEGTHYYEQYF. CDR3 DNA sequence: TGTGCCAGCAGCTATGAGGGCACCCACTACTACGAGCAGTACTTC. The chain uses TRBV5-4 and TRBJ2-5; D might be TRBD2 (5 bases). The DNA end lines up better with TRBJ2-7; the J call may be wrong. From germline, CDR1 is SGHNT and CDR2 YYREEE (reference sequence). This CDR3 is 15 amino acids long.